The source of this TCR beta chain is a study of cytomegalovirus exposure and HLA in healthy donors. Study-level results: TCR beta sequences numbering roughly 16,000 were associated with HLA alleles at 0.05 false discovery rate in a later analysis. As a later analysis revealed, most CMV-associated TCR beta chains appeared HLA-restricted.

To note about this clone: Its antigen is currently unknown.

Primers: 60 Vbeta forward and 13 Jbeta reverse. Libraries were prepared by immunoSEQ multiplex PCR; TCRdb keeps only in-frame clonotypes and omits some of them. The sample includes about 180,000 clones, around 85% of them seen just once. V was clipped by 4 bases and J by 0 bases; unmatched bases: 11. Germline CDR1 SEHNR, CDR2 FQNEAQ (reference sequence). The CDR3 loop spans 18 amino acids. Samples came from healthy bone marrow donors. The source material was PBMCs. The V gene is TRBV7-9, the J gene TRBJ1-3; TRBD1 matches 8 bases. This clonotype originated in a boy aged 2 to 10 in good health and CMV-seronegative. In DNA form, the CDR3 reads TGTGCCAGCAGCTACGGACCGGGACAGGAGAGCTCTGGAAACACCATATATTTT. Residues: CASSYGPGQESSGNTIYF.